This TCR beta chain was identified in a study of control samples from healthy donors and cancer patients. V lost 1 base to trimming and J lost 1 base; unmatched junction nucleotides: 5. The germline V gene encodes CDR1 SGHKS and CDR2 YYEKEE (reference sequence). The CDR3 covers 15 residues. TCRdb's copy holds only in-frame clones and misses some; the assay was immunoSEQ multiplex PCR. The sample contains more than 95,000 clones, over 85% of which appear only once. Sequencing used blood. The chain joins TRBV5-5 to TRBJ2-7; TRBD1 matches 7 bases. The receptor's source is a man younger than 35 in good health. CDR3 DNA sequence: TGTGCCAGCAGCTTGCTCGACAGGGCATCCTACGAGCAGTACTTC. This translates into CASSLLDRASYEQYF.